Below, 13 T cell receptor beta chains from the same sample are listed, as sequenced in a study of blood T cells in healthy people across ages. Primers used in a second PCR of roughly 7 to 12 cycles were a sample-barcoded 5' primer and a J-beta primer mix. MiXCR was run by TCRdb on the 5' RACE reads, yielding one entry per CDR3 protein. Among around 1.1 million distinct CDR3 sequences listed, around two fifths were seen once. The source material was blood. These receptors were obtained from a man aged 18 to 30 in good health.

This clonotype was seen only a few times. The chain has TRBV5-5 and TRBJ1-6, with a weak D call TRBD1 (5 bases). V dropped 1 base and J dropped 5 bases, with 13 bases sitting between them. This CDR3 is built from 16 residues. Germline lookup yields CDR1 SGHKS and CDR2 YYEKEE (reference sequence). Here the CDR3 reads CASSLFDSTNNSPLHF. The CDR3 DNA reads TGTGCCAGCAGCTTGTTCGACAGCACAAATAATTCACCCCTCCACTTT.

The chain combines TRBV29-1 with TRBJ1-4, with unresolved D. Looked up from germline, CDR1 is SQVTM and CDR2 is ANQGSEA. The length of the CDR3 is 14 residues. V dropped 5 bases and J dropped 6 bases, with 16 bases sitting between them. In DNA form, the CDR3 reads TGCAGCGTTTCGGTGTATGGGGTAGATGAAAAACTGTTTTTT. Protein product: CSVSVYGVDEKLFF. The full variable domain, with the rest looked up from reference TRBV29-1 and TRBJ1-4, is SAVISQKPSRDICQRGTSLTIQCQVDSQVTMMFWYRQQPGQSLTLIATANQGSEATYESGFVIDKFPISRPNLTFSTLTVSNMSPEDSSIYLCSVSVYGVDEKLFFGSGTQLSVL.

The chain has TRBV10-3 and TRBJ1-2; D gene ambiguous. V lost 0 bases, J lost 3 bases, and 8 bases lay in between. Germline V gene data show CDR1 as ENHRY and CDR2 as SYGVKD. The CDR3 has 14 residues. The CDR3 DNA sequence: TGTGCCATCAGTGAGTCGACCGGGTACTATGGCTACACCTTC. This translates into CAISESTGYYGYTF.

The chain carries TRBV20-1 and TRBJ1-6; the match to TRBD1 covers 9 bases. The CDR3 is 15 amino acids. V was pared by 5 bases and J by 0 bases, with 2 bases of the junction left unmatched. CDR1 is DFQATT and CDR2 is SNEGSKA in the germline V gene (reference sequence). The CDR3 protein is CSAGQGSSYNSPLHF. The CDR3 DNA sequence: TGCAGTGCTGGACAGGGGAGCTCCTATAATTCACCCCTCCACTTT.

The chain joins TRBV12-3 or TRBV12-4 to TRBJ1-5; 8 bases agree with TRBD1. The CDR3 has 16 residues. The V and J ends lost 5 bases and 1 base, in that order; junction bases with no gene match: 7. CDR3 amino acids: CASSPGQGGSNQPQHF. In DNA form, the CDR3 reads TGTGCCAGCAGTCCTGGACAGGGAGGAAGCAATCAGCCCCAGCATTTT.

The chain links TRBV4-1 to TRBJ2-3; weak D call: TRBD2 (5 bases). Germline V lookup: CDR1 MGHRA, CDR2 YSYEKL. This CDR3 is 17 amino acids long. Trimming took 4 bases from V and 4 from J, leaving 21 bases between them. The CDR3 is CASSLERARLIADTQYF. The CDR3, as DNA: TGCGCCAGCAGCCTAGAGAGGGCGCGACTCATCGCAGATACGCAGTATTTT.

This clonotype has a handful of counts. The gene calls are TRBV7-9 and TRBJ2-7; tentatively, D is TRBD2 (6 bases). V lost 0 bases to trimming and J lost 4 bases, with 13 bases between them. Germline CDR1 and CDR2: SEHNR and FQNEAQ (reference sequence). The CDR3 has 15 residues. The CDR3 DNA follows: TGTGCCAGCAGCTTAGCTCGCGCGGGGATATACGAGCAGTACTTC. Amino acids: CASSLARAGIYEQYF.

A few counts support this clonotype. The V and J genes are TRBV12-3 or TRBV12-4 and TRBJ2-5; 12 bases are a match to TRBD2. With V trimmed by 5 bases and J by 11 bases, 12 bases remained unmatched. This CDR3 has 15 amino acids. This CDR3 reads CASSPGTSGYNEQYF. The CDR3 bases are TGTGCCAGCAGTCCCGGGACTAGCGGGTACAATGAGCAGTACTTC.

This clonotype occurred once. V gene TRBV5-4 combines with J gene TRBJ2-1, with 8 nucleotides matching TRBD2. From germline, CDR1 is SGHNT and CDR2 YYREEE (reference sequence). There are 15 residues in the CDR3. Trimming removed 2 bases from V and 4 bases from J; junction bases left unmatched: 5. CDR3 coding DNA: TGTGCCAGCAGCTTAACCGCGGGAGGATACAATGAGCAGTTCTTC. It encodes CASSLTAGGYNEQFF. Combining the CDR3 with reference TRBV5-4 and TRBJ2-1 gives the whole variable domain ETGVTQSPTHLIKTRGQQVTLRCSSQSGHNTVSWYQQALGQGPQFIFQYYREEENGRGNFPPRFSGLQFPNYSSELNVNALELDDSALYLCASSLTAGGYNEQFFGPGTRLTVL.

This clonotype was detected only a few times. The CDR3 protein is CASSLVTQGRTGYGAFF. The CDR3 bases are TGTGCCAGCAGCTTAGTCACCCAGGGGCGTACAGGTTATGGAGCTTTCTTT. The chain recombines TRBV7-8 with TRBJ1-1; perhaps TRBD1 as D (6 bases). CDR3 length: 17 residues. Trimming took off 1 base at V and 10 bases at J, with 25 bases between the two ends. The germline V gene has CDR1 SGHVS and CDR2 FQNEAQ.

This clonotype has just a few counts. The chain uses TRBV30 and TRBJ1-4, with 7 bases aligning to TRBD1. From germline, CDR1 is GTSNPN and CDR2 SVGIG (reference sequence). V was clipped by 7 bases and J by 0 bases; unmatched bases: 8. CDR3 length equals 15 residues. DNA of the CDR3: TGTGCCTTCCACCTGACAGGGACAACTAATGAAAAACTGTTTTTT. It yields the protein CAFHLTGTTNEKLFF.

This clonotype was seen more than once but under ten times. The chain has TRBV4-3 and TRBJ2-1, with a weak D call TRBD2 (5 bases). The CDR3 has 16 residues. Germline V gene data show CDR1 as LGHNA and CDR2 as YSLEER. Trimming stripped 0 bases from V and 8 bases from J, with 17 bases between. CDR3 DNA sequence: TGCGCCAGCAGCCAAGAAGGGTATCCTAGCTCGGATGAGCAGTTCTTC. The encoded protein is CASSQEGYPSSDEQFF.

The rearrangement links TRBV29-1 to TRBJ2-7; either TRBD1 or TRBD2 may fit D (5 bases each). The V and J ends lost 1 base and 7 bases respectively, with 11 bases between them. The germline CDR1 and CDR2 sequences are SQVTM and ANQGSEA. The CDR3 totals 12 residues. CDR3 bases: TGCAGCGTTGAAGCCTCAGGGAGTGAGCAGTACTTC. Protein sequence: CSVEASGSEQYF.